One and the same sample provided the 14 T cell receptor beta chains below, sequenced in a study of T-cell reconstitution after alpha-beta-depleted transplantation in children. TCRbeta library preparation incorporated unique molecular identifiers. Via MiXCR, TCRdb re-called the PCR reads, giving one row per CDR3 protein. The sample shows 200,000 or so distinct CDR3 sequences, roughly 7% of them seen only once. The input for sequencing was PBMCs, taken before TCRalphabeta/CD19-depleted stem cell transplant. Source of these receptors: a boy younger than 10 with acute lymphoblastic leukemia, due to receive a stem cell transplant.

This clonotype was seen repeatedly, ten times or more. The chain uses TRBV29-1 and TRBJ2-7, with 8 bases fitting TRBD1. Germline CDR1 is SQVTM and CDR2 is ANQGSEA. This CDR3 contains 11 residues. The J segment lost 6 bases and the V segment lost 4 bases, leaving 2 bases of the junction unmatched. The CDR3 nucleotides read TGCAGCGTTGGGACAGGGCCCGAGCAGTACTTC. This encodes CSVGTGPEQYF.

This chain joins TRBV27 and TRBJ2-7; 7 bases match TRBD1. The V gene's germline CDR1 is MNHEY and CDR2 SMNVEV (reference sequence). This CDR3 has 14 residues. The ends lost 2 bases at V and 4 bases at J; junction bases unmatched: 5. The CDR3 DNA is TGTGCCAGCAGTTTAAAGGGGACAGCGTACGAGCAGTACTTC. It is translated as CASSLKGTAYEQYF.

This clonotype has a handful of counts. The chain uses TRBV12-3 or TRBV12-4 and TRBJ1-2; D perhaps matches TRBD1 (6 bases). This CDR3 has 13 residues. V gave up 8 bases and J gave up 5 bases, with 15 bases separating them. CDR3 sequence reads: CASLRTEPYGYTF. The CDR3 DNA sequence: TGTGCCAGCCTGCGGACAGAACCTTATGGCTACACCTTC.

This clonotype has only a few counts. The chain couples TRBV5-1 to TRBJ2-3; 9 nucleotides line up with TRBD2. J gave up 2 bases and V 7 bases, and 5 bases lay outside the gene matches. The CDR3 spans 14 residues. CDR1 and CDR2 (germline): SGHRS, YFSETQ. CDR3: CASGRTSDTDTQYF. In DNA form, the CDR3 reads TGCGCCAGCGGTCGGACTAGCGACACAGATACGCAGTATTTT.

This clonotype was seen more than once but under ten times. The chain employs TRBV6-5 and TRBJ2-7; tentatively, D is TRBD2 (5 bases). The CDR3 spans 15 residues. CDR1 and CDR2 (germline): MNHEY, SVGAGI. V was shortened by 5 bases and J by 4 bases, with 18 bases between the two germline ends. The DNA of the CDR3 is TGTGCCAGCAGTACCTCGGACGCCCCGGGGTACGAGCAGTACTTC. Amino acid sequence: CASSTSDAPGYEQYF.

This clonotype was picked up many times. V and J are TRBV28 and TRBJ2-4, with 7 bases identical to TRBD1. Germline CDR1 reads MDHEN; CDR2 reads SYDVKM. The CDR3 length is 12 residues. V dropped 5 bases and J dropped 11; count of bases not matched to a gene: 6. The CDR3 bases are TGTGCCAGCAGTCAGACAGGGTTCCTTCAGTACTTC. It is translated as CASSQTGFLQYF.

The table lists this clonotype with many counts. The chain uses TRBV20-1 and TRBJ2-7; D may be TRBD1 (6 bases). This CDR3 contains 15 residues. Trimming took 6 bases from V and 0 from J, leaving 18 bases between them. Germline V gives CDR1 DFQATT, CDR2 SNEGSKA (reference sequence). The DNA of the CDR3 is TGCAGTGCCCTTTCAGGGCAGGGACACTCCTACGAGCAGTACTTC. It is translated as CSALSGQGHSYEQYF.

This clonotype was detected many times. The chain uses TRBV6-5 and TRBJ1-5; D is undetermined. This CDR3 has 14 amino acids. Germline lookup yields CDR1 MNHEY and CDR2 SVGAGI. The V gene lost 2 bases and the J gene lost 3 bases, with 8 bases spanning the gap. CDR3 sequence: CASSYSEPNQPQHF. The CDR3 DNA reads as TGTGCCAGCAGTTACAGCGAGCCCAATCAGCCCCAGCATTTT.

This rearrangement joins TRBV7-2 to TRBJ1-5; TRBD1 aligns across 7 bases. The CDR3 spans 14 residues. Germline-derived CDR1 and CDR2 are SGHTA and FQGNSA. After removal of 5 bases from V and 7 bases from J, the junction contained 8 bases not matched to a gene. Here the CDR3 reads CASSPGTVGQPQHF. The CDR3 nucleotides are TGTGCCAGCAGCCCCGGGACAGTTGGACAGCCCCAGCATTTT.

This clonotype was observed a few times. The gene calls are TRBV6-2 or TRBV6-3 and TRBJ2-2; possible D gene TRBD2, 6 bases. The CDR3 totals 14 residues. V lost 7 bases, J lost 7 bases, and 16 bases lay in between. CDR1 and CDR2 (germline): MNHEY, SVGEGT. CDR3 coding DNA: TGTGCCAGCACACCCCGGGGGTTCGGCGGGGAGCTGTTTTTT. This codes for CASTPRGFGGELFF.

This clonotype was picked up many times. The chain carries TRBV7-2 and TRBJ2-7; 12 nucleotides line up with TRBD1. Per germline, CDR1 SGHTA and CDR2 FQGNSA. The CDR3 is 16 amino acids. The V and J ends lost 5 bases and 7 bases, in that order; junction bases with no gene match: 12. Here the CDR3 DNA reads TGTGCCAGCAGCCCTAGGTCGGGACAGGGGGCAGGGGAGCAGTACTTC. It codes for CASSPRSGQGAGEQYF.

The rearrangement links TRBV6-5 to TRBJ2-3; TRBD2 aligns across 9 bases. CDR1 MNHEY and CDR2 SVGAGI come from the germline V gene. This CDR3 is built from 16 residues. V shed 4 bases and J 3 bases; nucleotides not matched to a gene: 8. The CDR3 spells CASSSPSGKGTDTQYF. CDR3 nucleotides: TGTGCCAGCAGTTCCCCTAGCGGGAAGGGGACAGATACGCAGTATTTT.

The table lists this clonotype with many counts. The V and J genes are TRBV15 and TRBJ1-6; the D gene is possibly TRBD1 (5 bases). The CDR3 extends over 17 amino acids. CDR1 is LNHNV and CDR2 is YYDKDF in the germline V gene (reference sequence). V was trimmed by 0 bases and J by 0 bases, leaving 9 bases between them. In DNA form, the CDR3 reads TGTGCCACCAGCAGAGATCGGGGGAGCTCCTATAATTCACCCCTCCACTTT. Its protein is CATSRDRGSSYNSPLHF.

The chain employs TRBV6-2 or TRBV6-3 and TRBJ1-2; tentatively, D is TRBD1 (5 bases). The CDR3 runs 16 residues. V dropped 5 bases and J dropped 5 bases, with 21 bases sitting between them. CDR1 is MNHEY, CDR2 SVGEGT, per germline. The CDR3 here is CASSPAGISGWYGYTF. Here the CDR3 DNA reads TGTGCCAGCAGTCCCGCAGGGATTTCGGGATGGTATGGCTACACCTTC.